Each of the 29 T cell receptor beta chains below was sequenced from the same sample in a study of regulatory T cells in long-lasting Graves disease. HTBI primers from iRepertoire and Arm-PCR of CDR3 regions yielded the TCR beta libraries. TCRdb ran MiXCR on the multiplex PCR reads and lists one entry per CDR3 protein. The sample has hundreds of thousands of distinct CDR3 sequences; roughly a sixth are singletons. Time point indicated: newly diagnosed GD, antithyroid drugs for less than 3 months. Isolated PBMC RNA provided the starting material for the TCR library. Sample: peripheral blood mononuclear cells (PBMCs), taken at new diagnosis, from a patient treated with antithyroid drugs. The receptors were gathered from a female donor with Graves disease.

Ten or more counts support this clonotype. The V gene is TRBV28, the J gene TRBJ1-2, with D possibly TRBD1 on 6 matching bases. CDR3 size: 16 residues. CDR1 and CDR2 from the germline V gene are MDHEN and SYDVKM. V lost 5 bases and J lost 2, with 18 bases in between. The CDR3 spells CASSQFTGLLNYGYTF. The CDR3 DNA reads TGTGCCAGCAGTCAGTTTACAGGGCTCTTGAACTATGGCTACACCTTC.

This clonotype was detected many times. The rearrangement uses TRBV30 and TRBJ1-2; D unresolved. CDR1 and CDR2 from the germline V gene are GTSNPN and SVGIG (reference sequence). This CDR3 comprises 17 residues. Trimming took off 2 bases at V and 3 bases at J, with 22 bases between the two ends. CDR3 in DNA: TGTGCCTGGAGTACACCTCACGGAAGTTCCCGCGACTATGGCTACACCTTC. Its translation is CAWSTPHGSSRDYGYTF.

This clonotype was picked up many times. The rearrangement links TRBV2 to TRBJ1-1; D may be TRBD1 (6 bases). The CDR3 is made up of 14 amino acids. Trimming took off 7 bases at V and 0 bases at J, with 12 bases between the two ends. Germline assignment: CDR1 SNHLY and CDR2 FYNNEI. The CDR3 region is CASINRDMNTEAFF. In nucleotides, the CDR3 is TGTGCCAGCATTAACAGGGACATGAACACTGAAGCTTTCTTT.

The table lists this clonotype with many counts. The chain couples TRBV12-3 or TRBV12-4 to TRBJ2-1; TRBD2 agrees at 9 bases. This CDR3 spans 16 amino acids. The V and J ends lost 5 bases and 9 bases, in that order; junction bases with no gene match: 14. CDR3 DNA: TGTGCCAGCAGTCTCATTAGCGGGAGTGCGGCGGGTGAGCAGTTCTTC. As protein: CASSLISGSAAGEQFF.

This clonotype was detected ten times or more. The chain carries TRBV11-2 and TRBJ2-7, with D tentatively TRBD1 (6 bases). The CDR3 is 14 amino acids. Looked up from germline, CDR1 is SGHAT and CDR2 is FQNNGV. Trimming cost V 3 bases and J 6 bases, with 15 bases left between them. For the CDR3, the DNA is TGTGCCAGCAGCTTCCCCGGGACAATACCCGAGCAGTACTTC. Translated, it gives CASSFPGTIPEQYF.

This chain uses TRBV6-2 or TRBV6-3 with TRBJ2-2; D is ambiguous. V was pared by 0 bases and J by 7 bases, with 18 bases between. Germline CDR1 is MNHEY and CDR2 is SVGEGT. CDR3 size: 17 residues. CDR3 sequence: CASSYSTAHARLGELFF. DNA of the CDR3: TGTGCCAGCAGTTACTCGACCGCCCACGCGCGACTCGGGGAGCTGTTTTTT.

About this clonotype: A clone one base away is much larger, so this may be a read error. CDR3 DNA sequence: TGTGCCAGCAGTAAAAGGGGGGGCCTTCCGACCGAAGATTCACCCCCCCACTTT. It yields the protein CASSKRGGLPTEDSPPHF. The chain couples TRBV2 to TRBJ1-6; TRBD1 is a possible D gene (6 bases). Germline-derived CDR1 and CDR2 are SNHLY and FYNNEI. This CDR3 region has 18 residues. Drawing the rest from reference TRBV2 and TRBJ1-6, the complete variable domain is EPEVTQTPSHQVTQMGQEVILRCVPISNHLYFYWYRQILGQKVEFLVSFYNNEISEKSEIFDDQFSVERPDGSNFTLKIRSTKLEDSAMYFCASSKRGGLPTEDSPPHFGNGTRLTVT.

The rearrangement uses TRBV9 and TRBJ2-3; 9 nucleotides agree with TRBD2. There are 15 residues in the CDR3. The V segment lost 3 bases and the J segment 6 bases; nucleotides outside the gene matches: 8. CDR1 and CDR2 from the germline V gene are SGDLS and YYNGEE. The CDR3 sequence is CASSGKGLAADTQYF. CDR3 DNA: TGTGCCAGCAGCGGAAAGGGACTAGCTGCGGATACGCAGTATTTT.

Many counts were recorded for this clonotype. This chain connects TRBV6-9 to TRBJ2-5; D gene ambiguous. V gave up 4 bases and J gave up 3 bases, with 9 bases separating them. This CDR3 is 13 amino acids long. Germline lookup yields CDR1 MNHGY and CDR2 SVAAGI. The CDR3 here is CASSSPWEETQYF. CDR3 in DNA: TGTGCCAGCAGTTCCCCCTGGGAAGAGACCCAGTACTTC.

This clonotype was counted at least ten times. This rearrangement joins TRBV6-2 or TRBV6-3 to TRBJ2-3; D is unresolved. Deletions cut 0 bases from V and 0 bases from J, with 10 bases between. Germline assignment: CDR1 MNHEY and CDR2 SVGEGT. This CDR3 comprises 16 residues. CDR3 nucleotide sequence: TGTGCCAGCAGTTACTCTGGGTGGGTAAGCACAGATACGCAGTATTTT. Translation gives CASSYSGWVSTDTQYF.

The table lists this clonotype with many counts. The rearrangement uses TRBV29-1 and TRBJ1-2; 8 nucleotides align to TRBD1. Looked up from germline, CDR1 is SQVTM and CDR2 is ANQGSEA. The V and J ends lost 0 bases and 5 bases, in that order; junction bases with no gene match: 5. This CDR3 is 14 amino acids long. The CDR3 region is CSVEDGQGTYGYTF. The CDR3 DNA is TGCAGCGTTGAAGACGGACAGGGAACTTATGGCTACACCTTC.

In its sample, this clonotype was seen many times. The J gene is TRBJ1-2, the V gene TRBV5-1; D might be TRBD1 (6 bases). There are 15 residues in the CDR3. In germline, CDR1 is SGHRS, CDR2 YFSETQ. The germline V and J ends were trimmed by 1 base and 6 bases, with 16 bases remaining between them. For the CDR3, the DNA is TGCGCCAGCAGCTTGAGGGGGAGAGACCCGGATGGCTACACCTTC. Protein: CASSLRGRDPDGYTF.

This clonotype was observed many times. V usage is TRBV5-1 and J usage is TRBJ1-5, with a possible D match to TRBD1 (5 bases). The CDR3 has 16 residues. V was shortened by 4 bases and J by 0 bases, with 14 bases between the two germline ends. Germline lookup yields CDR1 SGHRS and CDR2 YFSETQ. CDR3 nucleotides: TGCGCCAGCAGCACGCCCGGGACGGATAGCAATCAGCCCCAGCATTTT. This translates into CASSTPGTDSNQPQHF.

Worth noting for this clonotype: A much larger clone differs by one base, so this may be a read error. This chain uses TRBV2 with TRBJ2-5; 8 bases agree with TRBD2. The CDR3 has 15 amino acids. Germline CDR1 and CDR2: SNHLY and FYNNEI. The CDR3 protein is CVSSIGGGAPETQYF. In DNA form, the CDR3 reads TGTGTCAGCAGCATCGGGGGGGGGGCGCCGGAGACCCAGTACTTC.

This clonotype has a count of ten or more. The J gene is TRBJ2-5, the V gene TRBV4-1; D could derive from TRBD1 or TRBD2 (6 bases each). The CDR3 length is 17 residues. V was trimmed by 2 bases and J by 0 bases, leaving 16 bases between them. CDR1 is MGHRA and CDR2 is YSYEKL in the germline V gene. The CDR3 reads CASSQRGASAYQETQYF. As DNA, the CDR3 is TGCGCCAGCAGCCAAAGGGGGGCTAGCGCGTACCAAGAGACCCAGTACTTC.

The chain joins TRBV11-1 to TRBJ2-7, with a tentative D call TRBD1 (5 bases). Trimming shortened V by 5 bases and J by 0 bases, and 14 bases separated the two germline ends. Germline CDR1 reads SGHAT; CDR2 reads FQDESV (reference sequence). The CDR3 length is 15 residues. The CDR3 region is CASSGRGASSYEQYF. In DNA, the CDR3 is TGTGCCAGCAGCGGCCGTGGGGCGAGCTCCTACGAGCAGTACTTC.

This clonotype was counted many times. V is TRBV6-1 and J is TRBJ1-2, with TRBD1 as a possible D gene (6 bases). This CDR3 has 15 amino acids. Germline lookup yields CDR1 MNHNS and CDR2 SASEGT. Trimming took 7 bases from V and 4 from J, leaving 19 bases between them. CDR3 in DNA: TGTGCCAGCACCCGAAGGGGGGAAGGAGGCTATGGCTACACCTTC. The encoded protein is CASTRRGEGGYGYTF.

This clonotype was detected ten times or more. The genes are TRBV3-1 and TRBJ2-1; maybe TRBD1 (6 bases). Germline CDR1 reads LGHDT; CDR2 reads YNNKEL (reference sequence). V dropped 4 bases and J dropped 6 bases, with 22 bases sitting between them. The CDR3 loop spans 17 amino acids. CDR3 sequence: CASSPTHVAQGRNEQFF. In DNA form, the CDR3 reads TGTGCCAGCAGCCCGACCCACGTCGCCCAGGGGCGCAATGAGCAGTTCTTC.

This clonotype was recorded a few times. CDR3 residues: CASSSSSGSPDTQYF. As DNA, the CDR3 is TGTGCCAGCAGTTCTTCTAGCGGGAGTCCAGATACGCAGTATTTT. The chain is built from TRBV27 and TRBJ2-3; TRBD2 matches at 10 bases. This CDR3 has 15 residues. Trimming removed 4 bases from V and 4 bases from J; junction bases left unmatched: 5. The V gene's germline CDR1 is MNHEY and CDR2 SMNVEV (reference sequence).

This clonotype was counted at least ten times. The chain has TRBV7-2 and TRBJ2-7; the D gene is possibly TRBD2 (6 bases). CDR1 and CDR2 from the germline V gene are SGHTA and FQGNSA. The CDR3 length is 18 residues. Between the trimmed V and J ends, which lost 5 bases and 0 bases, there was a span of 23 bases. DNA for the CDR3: TGTGCCAGCAGCCCACGGGGAGGCGGGGCGGGCGGCTCCTACGAGCAGTACTTC. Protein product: CASSPRGGGAGGSYEQYF.

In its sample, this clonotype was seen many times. The CDR3 DNA reads as TGTGCCACCAACCAGGGGGGGTCATCCTACAATGAGCAGTTCTTC. The encoded protein is CATNQGGSSYNEQFF. The rearrangement links TRBV24-1 to TRBJ2-1; tentatively, D is TRBD1 or TRBD2 (7 bases each). V was cut by 8 bases and J by 1 base, with 14 bases left in between. CDR3 length: 15 amino acids. The germline CDR1 and CDR2 sequences are KGHDR and SFDVKD.

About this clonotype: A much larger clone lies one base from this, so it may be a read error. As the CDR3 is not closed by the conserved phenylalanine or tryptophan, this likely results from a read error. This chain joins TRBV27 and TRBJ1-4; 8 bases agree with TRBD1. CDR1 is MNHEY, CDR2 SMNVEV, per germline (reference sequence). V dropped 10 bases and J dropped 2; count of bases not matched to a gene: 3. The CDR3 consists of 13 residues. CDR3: CATRTGTNEKLFY. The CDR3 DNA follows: TGTGCCACCCGGACAGGGACTAATGAAAAACTGTTTTAT.

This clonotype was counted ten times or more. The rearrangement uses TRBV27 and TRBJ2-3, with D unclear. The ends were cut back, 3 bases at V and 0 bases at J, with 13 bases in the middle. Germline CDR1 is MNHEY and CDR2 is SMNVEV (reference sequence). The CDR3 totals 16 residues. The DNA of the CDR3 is TGTGCCAGCAGTTTTTGGAAGGCTTCTAGCACAGATACGCAGTATTTT. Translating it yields CASSFWKASSTDTQYF.

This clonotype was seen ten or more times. CDR3 nucleotide sequence: TGTGCTAGTGGTTTGGTACCGACTAGCGGGACCTCCTACAATGAGCAGTTCTTC. Translation gives CASGLVPTSGTSYNEQFF. The chain recombines TRBV12-5 with TRBJ2-1; 11 bases are a match to TRBD2. The germline V gene has CDR1 LGHNT and CDR2 FRNRAP. The CDR3 is 18 amino acids. Trimming removed 0 bases from V and 0 bases from J; junction bases left unmatched: 4.

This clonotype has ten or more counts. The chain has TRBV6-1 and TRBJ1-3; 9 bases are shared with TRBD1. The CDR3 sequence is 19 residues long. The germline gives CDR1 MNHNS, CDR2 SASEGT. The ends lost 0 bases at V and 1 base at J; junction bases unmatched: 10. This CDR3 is CASSEAPGPQGASGNTIYF. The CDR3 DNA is TGTGCCAGCAGTGAAGCGCCAGGGCCACAGGGGGCATCTGGAAACACCATATATTTT.

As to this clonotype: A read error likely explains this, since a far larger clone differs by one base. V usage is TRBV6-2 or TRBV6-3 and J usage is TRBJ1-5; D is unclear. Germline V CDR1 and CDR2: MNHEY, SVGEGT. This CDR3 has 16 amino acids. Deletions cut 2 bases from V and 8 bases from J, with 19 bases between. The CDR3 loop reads CASSYAPGSKREPQHF. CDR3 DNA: TGTGCCAGCAGTTACGCACCGGGTTCCAAGCGGGAGCCCCAGCATTTT.

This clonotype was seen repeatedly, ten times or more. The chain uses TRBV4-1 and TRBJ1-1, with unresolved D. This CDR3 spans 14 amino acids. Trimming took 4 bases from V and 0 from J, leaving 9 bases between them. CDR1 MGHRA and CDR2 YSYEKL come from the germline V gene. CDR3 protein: CASSLQWVNTEAFF. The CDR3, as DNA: TGCGCCAGCAGCCTTCAATGGGTGAACACTGAAGCTTTCTTT.

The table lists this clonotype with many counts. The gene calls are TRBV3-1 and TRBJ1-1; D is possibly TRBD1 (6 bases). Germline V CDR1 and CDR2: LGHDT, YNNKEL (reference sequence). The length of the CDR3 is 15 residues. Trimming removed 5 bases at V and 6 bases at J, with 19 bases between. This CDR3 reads CASSYGGIGGAEAFF. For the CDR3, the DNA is TGTGCCAGCAGCTACGGCGGCATCGGGGGCGCTGAAGCTTTCTTT.

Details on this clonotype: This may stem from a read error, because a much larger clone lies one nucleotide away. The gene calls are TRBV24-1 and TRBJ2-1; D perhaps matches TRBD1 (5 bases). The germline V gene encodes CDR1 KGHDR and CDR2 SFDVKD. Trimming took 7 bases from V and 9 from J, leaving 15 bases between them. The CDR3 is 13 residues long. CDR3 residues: CATSDRVHGEQFF. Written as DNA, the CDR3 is TGTGCCACCAGCGACAGAGTGCATGGTGAGCAGTTCTTC.